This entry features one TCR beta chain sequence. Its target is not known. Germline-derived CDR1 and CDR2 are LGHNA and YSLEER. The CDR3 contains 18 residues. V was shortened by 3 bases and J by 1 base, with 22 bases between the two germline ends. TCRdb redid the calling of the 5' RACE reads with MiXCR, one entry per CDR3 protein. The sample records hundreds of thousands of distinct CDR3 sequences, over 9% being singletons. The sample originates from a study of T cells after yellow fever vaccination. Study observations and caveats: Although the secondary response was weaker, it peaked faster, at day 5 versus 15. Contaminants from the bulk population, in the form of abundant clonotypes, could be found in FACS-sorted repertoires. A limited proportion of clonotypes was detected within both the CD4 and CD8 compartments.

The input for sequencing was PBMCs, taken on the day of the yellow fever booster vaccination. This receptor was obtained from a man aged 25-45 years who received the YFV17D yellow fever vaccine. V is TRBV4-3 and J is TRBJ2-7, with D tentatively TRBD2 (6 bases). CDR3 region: CASSQEYRDLIRSYEQYF. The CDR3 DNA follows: TGCGCCAGCAGCCAGGAATATAGGGACTTGATCCGTTCCTACGAGCAGTACTTC.